This record covers a single T cell receptor beta chain. Sequencing used immunoSEQ multiplex PCR; TCRdb keeps in-frame clones, though not all of them. There are roughly 50,000 clones in the sample; around 93% occur only once, and roughly 4% lies in the top ten. The data were taken from a study of technical replicates of blood from a few donors. CDR3 length: 14 amino acids. V was shortened by 3 bases and J by 6 bases, with 15 bases between the two germline ends. Germline values: CDR1 KGHSH, CDR2 LQKENI. Sequencing was done on a sample of PBMCs. The origin of this receptor is a human donor in good health. Some clones in this sample may be carry-over from other donors' samples. The rearrangement links TRBV18 to TRBJ2-7; no clear D. Here the CDR3 DNA reads TGTGCCAGCTCACCTCTCTCCGGCCCGGGCGAGCAGTACTTC. It translates to CASSPLSGPGEQYF.